Shown below are 30 T cell receptor beta chains from a single sample sequenced in a study of blood T cells in healthy people across ages (dated by TCRdb to 2013 to 2016). Libraries were made using 5' RACE. Instrument on record: Illumina HiSeq 2500. A second PCR of roughly 7 to 11 cycles was performed with a sample-barcoded 5' primer and a J-beta primer mix. The public reads were reanalyzed by TCRdb: fastp trimming at Q25, MiXCR alignment, in-frame beta chains only. Rows merge per CDR3 protein into single entries with the most common DNA and genes. The sample table contains 800,000 to 950,000 distinct CDR3 sequences; only one count was recorded for about 34% of them. Approximately 12% of the sample is taken by the ten largest. What was sequenced was blood. The receptor set was obtained from a man aged 18 to 30 in good health.

As to this clonotype: This may come from a read error, since a much larger clone is one base off. The CDR3 nucleotides are TGTGCCAGCAGCCGTCCCGAAGGCTATGGCTACACCTTC. Its protein is CASSRPEGYGYTF. The chain carries TRBV12-3 or TRBV12-4 and TRBJ1-2; no clear D gene. There are 13 residues in the CDR3. Deletions cut 6 bases from V and 4 bases from J, with 12 bases between.

In this sample, this clonotype turned up a few times. The rearrangement uses TRBV12-3 or TRBV12-4 and TRBJ2-7; possible D gene TRBD1, 6 bases. The closer fit of TRBJ2-5 to the DNA end suggests the J call may be wrong. The CDR3 has 12 amino acids. In nucleotides, the CDR3 is TGTGCCAGCAGCCGGACAGCGGAGACCCAGTACTTC. It encodes CASSRTAETQYF.

CDR3: CSVGTSGSQSEQFF. CDR3 coding DNA: TGCAGCGTCGGGACTAGCGGGAGTCAAAGTGAGCAGTTCTTC. The gene calls are TRBV29-1 and TRBJ2-1, with 14 nucleotides matching TRBD2. Germline V lookup: CDR1 SQVTM, CDR2 ANQGSEA. The V gene end was trimmed by 6 bases and the J gene end by 9 bases; junction bases not matched to a gene: 7. The CDR3 length is 14 residues.

With respect to this clonotype: At one end, the junction sequence differs from germline, possibly due to a read error. The chain recombines TRBV27 with TRBJ2-5; D might be TRBD1 or TRBD2, each matching 5 bases. Germline lookup yields CDR1 MNHEY and CDR2 SMNVEV (reference sequence). The CDR3 runs to 13 residues. DNA of the CDR3: TGTGCCAGCAGTGTGACTTGGGGGAAGACCAAGTACTTC. This encodes CASSVTWGKTKYF.

This clonotype was detected many times. The CDR3 region has the DNA TGTGCCATAACCGGGGGGGCAGATACGCAGTATTTT. Its translation is CAITGGADTQYF. The rearrangement uses TRBV12-3 or TRBV12-4 and TRBJ2-3, with TRBD2 matching 8 bases. J gave up 4 bases and V 10 bases, and 4 bases lay outside the gene matches. The CDR3 totals 12 residues.

The chain links TRBV20-1 to TRBJ2-1, with D maybe TRBD2 (6 bases). Germline-derived CDR1 and CDR2 are DFQATT and SNEGSKA (reference sequence). The germline V and J ends were trimmed by 5 bases and 3 bases, with 17 bases remaining between them. The CDR3 covers 15 residues. The CDR3: CSAGTRDFSYNEQFF. The CDR3, as DNA: TGCAGTGCTGGTACCCGGGACTTCAGCTACAATGAGCAGTTCTTC.

V and J are TRBV30 and TRBJ1-4; maybe TRBD1 (5 bases). V was shortened by 3 bases and J by 7 bases, with 15 bases between the two germline ends. This CDR3 has 14 amino acids. Per the germline V gene, CDR1 is GTSNPN and CDR2 is SVGIG (reference sequence). CDR3 DNA sequence: TGTGCCTGGAGACAGGACGTTAACTCTGAAAAACTGTTTTTT. Translated: CAWRQDVNSEKLFF.

This clonotype has a handful of counts. The chain uses TRBV7-8 and TRBJ2-2; 9 positions match TRBD1. Unmatched junction bases numbered 11, after V lost 5 bases and J lost 7 bases. The CDR3 runs 16 residues. Germline lookup yields CDR1 SGHVS and CDR2 FQNEAQ. Written as DNA, the CDR3 is TGTGCCAGCAGCCCACAGGGGACAGGGAATAACGGGGAGCTGTTTTTT. This sequence encodes CASSPQGTGNNGELFF.

The genes are TRBV5-1 and TRBJ1-2; weak D call: TRBD1 (5 bases). The ends were cut back, 2 bases at V and 0 bases at J, with 14 bases in the middle. The CDR3 is 16 amino acids. Germline assignment: CDR1 SGHRS and CDR2 YFSETQ. CDR3 nucleotides: TGCGCCAGCAGCTTTGCCTCAGGGCCCACTAACTATGGCTACACCTTC. Encoded protein: CASSFASGPTNYGYTF.

The chain recombines TRBV12-3 or TRBV12-4 with TRBJ1-4; D might be TRBD1 (5 bases). Trimming cost V 5 bases and J 4 bases, with 11 bases left between them. The CDR3 covers 14 residues. CDR3 protein: CASSVWDGNEKLFF. The CDR3 DNA reads TGTGCCAGCAGTGTGTGGGACGGTAATGAAAAACTGTTTTTT.

This clonotype was counted only a few times. V usage is TRBV6-2 or TRBV6-3 and J usage is TRBJ2-1; D uncertain. Between the trimmed V and J ends, which lost 4 bases and 8 bases, there was a span of 9 bases. The CDR3 runs 12 residues. Per the germline V gene, CDR1 is MNHEY and CDR2 is SVGEGT. CDR3 sequence (DNA): TGTGCCAGCAGTTGGGGAAGCTATGAGCAGTTCTTC. Amino acids: CASSWGSYEQFF.

DNA of the CDR3: TGTGCCAGCAGCCTGGGACTAGGGGCAGAGACCCAGTACTTC. Translating it yields CASSLGLGAETQYF. This chain uses TRBV6-2 or TRBV6-3 with TRBJ2-7; 8 bases align to TRBD2. The DNA end is a closer match to TRBJ2-5, so the J assignment may be wrong. The CDR3 is made up of 14 amino acids. Germline CDR1 reads MNHEY; CDR2 reads SVGEGT.

The J gene is TRBJ2-5, the V gene TRBV12-3 or TRBV12-4; a possible D gene is TRBD1 (6 bases). This CDR3 contains 15 residues. V shed 2 bases and J shed 11 bases, with 21 bases lying between them. CDR3 protein: CASSLKGQQTWAQYF. The DNA of the CDR3 is TGTGCCAGCAGTTTAAAAGGACAGCAGACCTGGGCGCAGTACTTC.

The rearrangement uses TRBV6-6 and TRBJ2-5, with a possible D match to TRBD1 (6 bases). Gene TRBJ2-1 matches the end of the DNA better, so the J call may be wrong. Germline-derived CDR1 and CDR2 are MNHNY and SVGAGI (reference sequence). This CDR3 spans 17 amino acids. The CDR3, as DNA: TGTGCCAGCAGTTCTGTAATCAGGGGCATGACCCAAGAGACCCAGTTCTTC. The encoded protein is CASSSVIRGMTQETQFF.

V and J are TRBV29-1 and TRBJ1-2; 9 nucleotides line up with TRBD1. Germline trimming cut 4 bases from V and 7 bases from J; bases unmatched to any gene: 7. CDR1 SQVTM and CDR2 ANQGSEA come from the germline V gene. The CDR3 runs 13 residues. The DNA of the CDR3 is TGCAGCGTTGGGGGGGACAGGGTCGTTGGCTACACCTTC. Amino acids: CSVGGDRVVGYTF. Variable domain in full (rest from reference TRBV29-1 and TRBJ1-2): SAVISQKPSRDICQRGTSLTIQCQVDSQVTMMFWYRQQPGQSLTLIATANQGSEATYESGFVIDKFPISRPNLTFSTLTVSNMSPEDSSIYLCSVGGDRVVGYTFGSGTRLTVV.

V is TRBV20-1 and J is TRBJ1-1; 7 bases are a match to TRBD1. This CDR3 comprises 16 residues. The germline V gene has CDR1 DFQATT and CDR2 SNEGSKA (reference sequence). After removal of 8 bases from V and 1 base from J, the junction contained 16 bases not matched to a gene. CDR3 sequence reads: CSTSYTGDRQNTEAFF. The CDR3 DNA follows: TGCAGTACTTCTTACACCGGGGACAGACAGAACACTGAAGCTTTCTTT.

In its sample, this clonotype was seen a few times. V and J are TRBV2 and TRBJ2-1, with D perhaps assigned TRBD1 or TRBD2 (5 bases each). This CDR3 has 12 residues. V dropped 7 bases and J dropped 2 bases, with 6 bases sitting between them. Germline values: CDR1 SNHLY, CDR2 FYNNEI. The CDR3 sequence is CASMGAYNEQFF. The CDR3 DNA follows: TGTGCCAGCATGGGGGCCTACAATGAGCAGTTCTTC.

This sequence joins TRBV14 and TRBJ2-1; D might be TRBD1 or TRBD2, each matching 5 bases. From germline, CDR1 is SGHDN and CDR2 FVKESK. Between the trimmed V and J ends, which lost 0 bases and 1 base, there was a span of 10 bases. The CDR3 spans 16 residues. In DNA, the CDR3 is TGTGCCAGCAGCCAAGACGGGGCCCGTTCCTACAATGAGCAGTTCTTC. Protein sequence: CASSQDGARSYNEQFF.

Comments on this clonotype: One end of the junction is discordant with germline, which a read error may explain. The chain uses TRBV7-9 and TRBJ1-2; the D is unclear. Germline lookup yields CDR1 SEHNR and CDR2 FQNEAQ (reference sequence). This CDR3 is built from 13 residues. This CDR3 reads CTSSLGPDYGYTF. In DNA, the CDR3 is TGTACCAGCAGCTTAGGACCAGACTATGGCTACACCTTC.

This clonotype was counted between two and nine times. This chain links TRBV5-1 with TRBJ2-4; possibly TRBD1 for D (6 bases). The closer fit of TRBJ2-5 to the DNA end suggests the J call may be wrong. Germline CDR1 SGHRS, CDR2 YFSETQ. The CDR3 length is 12 residues. This CDR3 reads CASIGGEETQYF. The CDR3 DNA reads TGCGCCAGCATAGGGGGAGAAGAGACCCAGTACTTC.

This clonotype was observed a handful of times. The rearrangement uses TRBV4-2 and TRBJ2-1; D gene ambiguous. V was cut by 1 base and J by 12 bases, with 22 bases left in between. CDR3 size: 16 residues. Per the germline V gene, CDR1 is LGHNA and CDR2 is YNFKEQ. The CDR3 DNA is TGTGCCAGCAGCCAAGCCCAGTTCACCACCCGAACGTGGCAGTTCTTC. Amino acids: CASSQAQFTTRTWQFF.

With respect to this clonotype: This could be a read error, since a much larger clone is one nucleotide away. V gene TRBV7-2 combines with J gene TRBJ2-6; D is perhaps TRBD2 (5 bases). V shed 6 bases and J shed 1 base, with 16 bases lying between them. The germline V gene encodes CDR1 SGHTA and CDR2 FQGNSA. CDR3 size: 17 residues. The CDR3 DNA reads as TGTGCCAGCAGAAATCGAGTCCGGGATTCTGGGGCCAACGTCCTGACTTTC. It is translated as CASRNRVRDSGANVLTF.

As for this clonotype: A much bigger clone sits one base away, suggesting this may be a read error. The chain joins TRBV10-3 to TRBJ2-3, with 7 bases that match TRBD2. In germline, CDR1 is ENHRY, CDR2 SYGVKD. V trimming: 2 bases; J trimming: 4 bases; junction bases outside the gene matches: 6. CDR3 length: 15 residues. DNA of the CDR3: TGTGCCATCAGTGAGGTAACTAGCGACCCAGATACGCAGTATTTT. Its translation: CAISEVTSDPDTQYF.

The sample holds a few counts of this clonotype. This rearrangement joins TRBV6-5 to TRBJ1-6; D may be TRBD1 (6 bases). Germline V lookup: CDR1 MNHEY, CDR2 SVGAGI. V was trimmed by 5 bases and J by 6 bases, leaving 14 bases between them. This CDR3 region has 15 residues. The CDR3 loop reads CASSHQGHRNSPLHF. In DNA form, the CDR3 reads TGTGCCAGCAGTCATCAGGGACACCGTAATTCACCCCTCCACTTT.

This clonotype was seen only once. CDR3 nucleotide sequence: TGTGCCAGCAACCGGGAGAGGACGCAGTATTTT. This sequence encodes CASNRERTQYF. The chain carries TRBV28 and TRBJ2-3, with D possibly being TRBD2 (6 bases). The germline CDR1 and CDR2 sequences are MDHEN and SYDVKM. CDR3 length equals 11 residues. Deletions cut 7 bases from V and 9 bases from J, with 11 bases between.

Worth noting for this clonotype: A much more abundant neighbour one base away suggests this may be a read error. The genes are TRBV5-1 and TRBJ2-1, with D perhaps matching TRBD1 or TRBD2 (5 bases each). CDR1 and CDR2 (germline): SGHRS, YFSETQ. This CDR3 contains 14 residues. With 4 bases removed from V and 8 bases from J, the gap between germline ends came to 16 bases. DNA of the CDR3: TGCGCCAGCAGCCCGGGACCTTTCGGGGATGAGCAGTTCTTC. Protein: CASSPGPFGDEQFF.

The sample holds many counts of this clonotype. The chain combines TRBV27 with TRBJ1-2, with D possibly matching TRBD1 (5 bases). CDR3 length: 15 residues. With 5 bases removed from V and 0 bases from J, the gap between germline ends came to 13 bases. Germline CDR1 MNHEY, CDR2 SMNVEV (reference sequence). The CDR3 protein is CASSRTPGTNYGYTF. In DNA form, the CDR3 reads TGTGCCAGCAGTAGGACTCCAGGGACTAACTATGGCTACACCTTC.

The chain recombines TRBV2 with TRBJ1-2; 10 nucleotides align to TRBD1. Trimming removed 7 bases from V and 3 bases from J; junction bases left unmatched: 5. The CDR3 contains 14 residues. Germline loops: CDR1 SNHLY, CDR2 FYNNEI. CDR3 sequence reads: CASTLTGGDYGYTF. As DNA, the CDR3 is TGTGCCAGCACCCTGACAGGGGGCGACTATGGCTACACCTTC. The entire variable domain, with the rest obtained from reference TRBV2 and TRBJ1-2, is as follows: EPEVTQTPSHQVTQMGQEVILRCVPISNHLYFYWYRQILGQKVEFLVSFYNNEISEKSEIFDDQFSVERPDGSNFTLKIRSTKLEDSAMYFCASTLTGGDYGYTFGSGTRLTVV.

On this clonotype: One end of the junction fails to match germline, which may point to a read error. CDR3: CASRTSGGVSDAQYF. The CDR3 DNA reads as TGTGCCAGCAGGACTAGCGGGGGGGTTTCAGATGCGCAGTATTTT. The chain is built from TRBV6-5 and TRBJ2-3; 14 nucleotides line up with TRBD2. This CDR3 comprises 15 residues. Germline CDR1 and CDR2: MNHEY and SVGAGI.

A few counts support this clonotype. V usage is TRBV5-1 and J usage is TRBJ2-6; no clear D. Germline V gene lookup returns CDR1 SGHRS and CDR2 YFSETQ. CDR3 length: 11 amino acids. V lost 6 bases, J lost 5 bases, and 3 bases lay in between. Here the CDR3 reads CASIWANVLTF. The CDR3 DNA reads as TGCGCCAGCATCTGGGCCAACGTCCTGACTTTC.